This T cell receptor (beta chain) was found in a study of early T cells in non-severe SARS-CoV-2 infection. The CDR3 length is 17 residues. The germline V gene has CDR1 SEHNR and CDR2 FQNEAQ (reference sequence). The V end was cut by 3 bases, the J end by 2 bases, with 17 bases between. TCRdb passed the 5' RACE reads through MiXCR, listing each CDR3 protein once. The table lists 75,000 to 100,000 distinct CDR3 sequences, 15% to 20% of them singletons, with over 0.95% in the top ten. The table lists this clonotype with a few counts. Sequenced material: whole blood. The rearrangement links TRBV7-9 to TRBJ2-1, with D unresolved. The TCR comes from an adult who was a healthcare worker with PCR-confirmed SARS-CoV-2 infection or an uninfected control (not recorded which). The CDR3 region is CASSLSQIPLTYNEQFF. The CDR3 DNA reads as TGTGCCAGCAGCTTGAGTCAGATTCCCCTAACCTACAATGAGCAGTTCTTC. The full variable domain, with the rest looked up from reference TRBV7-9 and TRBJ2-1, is DTGVSQNPRHKITKRGQNVTFRCDPISEHNRLYWYRQTLGQGPEFLTYFQNEAQLEKSRLLSDRFSAERPKGSFSTLEIQRTEQGDSAMYLCASSLSQIPLTYNEQFFGPGTRLTVL.